A single sample is the source of the 10 T cell receptor beta chains below, sequenced in a study of shared clonotypes between healthy human individuals. Naive CD8 populations comprised CD45RO-negative cells positively selected for CCR7, excluding terminally differentiated effector memory CD45RA+ cells. Some clones are missing from TCRdb's copy, which holds only in-frame ones; the method was immunoSEQ multiplex PCR. The sample includes millions of clones, about 93% seen only once; the top ten take approximately 1.7%. The source material was naive CD8+ T cells from PBMCs. These receptors originate from a man in his late teens or twenties in good health. Some clones in this sample may be carry-over from other donors' samples.

V usage is TRBV29-1 and J usage is TRBJ2-5; maybe TRBD1 (5 bases). The closer fit of TRBJ2-7 to the DNA end suggests the J call may be wrong. Looked up from germline, CDR1 is SQVTM and CDR2 is ANQGSEA. The CDR3 contains 14 residues. CDR3 loop: CSVEVAQGRCEQYF. In DNA, the CDR3 is TGCAGCGTTGAGGTCGCCCAGGGAAGGTGCGAGCAGTACTTC.

The rearrangement links TRBV27 to TRBJ1-5; no clear D gene. CDR3 length equals 14 residues. Between the trimmed V and J ends, which lost 8 bases and 5 bases, there was a span of 16 bases. The germline V gene encodes CDR1 MNHEY and CDR2 SMNVEV (reference sequence). The CDR3 loop is CASGNLGVHQPQHF. The CDR3 DNA reads TGTGCCAGCGGGAACCTGGGAGTTCATCAGCCCCAGCATTTT.

The V gene is TRBV9, the J gene TRBJ2-3; D possibly matches TRBD1 or TRBD2 (5 bases each). CDR3 size: 12 residues. Germline values: CDR1 SGDLS, CDR2 YYNGEE. V lost 3 bases to trimming and J lost 12 bases, with 14 bases between them. CDR3 bases: TGTGCCAGCAGCGGACAGAGGGCGATTCAGTATTTT. Its protein is CASSGQRAIQYF.

V is TRBV4-3 and J is TRBJ2-1; D is perhaps TRBD2 (5 bases). With 1 base removed from V and 7 bases from J, the gap between germline ends came to 14 bases. From germline, CDR1 is LGHNA and CDR2 YSLEER. CDR3 length: 15 residues. CDR3 loop: CASSQVLAPRNEQFF. The CDR3 DNA follows: TGCGCCAGCAGCCAAGTCCTAGCCCCCCGGAATGAGCAGTTCTTC.

On this clone: Other DNA sequences in the same sample also yield this CDR3. The chain combines TRBV7-3 with TRBJ2-2, with D possibly called TRBD1 or TRBD2 (5 bases each). With 3 bases removed from V and 1 base from J, the gap between germline ends came to 9 bases. Germline lookup yields CDR1 SGHTA and CDR2 FQGTGA. The CDR3 is 15 residues long. The CDR3 nucleotides read TGTGCCAGCAGCTTCCGGGGCGAGAACACCGGGGAGCTGTTTTTT. Translating gives CASSFRGENTGELFF.

As to this clone: Other DNA sequences in the same sample also yield this CDR3. This CDR3 reads CASSSGGGEQYF. CDR3 bases: TGTGCCAGCAGCTCGGGCGGGGGCGAGCAGTACTTC. The chain uses TRBV9 and TRBJ2-7, with 7 bases lining up with TRBD2. This CDR3 has 12 residues. The V and J ends lost 4 bases and 6 bases, in that order; junction bases with no gene match: 4. Germline V gene lookup returns CDR1 SGDLS and CDR2 YYNGEE.

The chain joins TRBV6-4 to TRBJ2-1, with TRBD2 matching over 12 bases. Germline CDR1 and CDR2: MRHNA and SNTAGT. The CDR3 is 16 amino acids. Germline trimming cut 8 bases from V and 3 bases from J; bases unmatched to any gene: 8. CDR3 bases: TGTGCCAGCCCGACGGAGGGACTAGCGGGCTACAATGAGCAGTTCTTC. Its protein product is CASPTEGLAGYNEQFF.

This clone was detected once. The CDR3 DNA is TGTGCCAGCAGTCTCGGACGGATAAACACTGAAGCTTTCTTT. As protein: CASSLGRINTEAFF. This chain uses TRBV28 with TRBJ1-1; D is unclear. The germline V gene encodes CDR1 MDHEN and CDR2 SYDVKM. V shed 5 bases and J shed 2 bases, with 12 bases lying between them. CDR3 length: 14 amino acids.

The chain uses TRBV27 and TRBJ1-2, with a weak D call TRBD1 (5 bases). V was trimmed by 4 bases and J by 4 bases, leaving 10 bases between them. CDR1 is MNHEY and CDR2 is SMNVEV in the germline V gene (reference sequence). The CDR3 has 13 residues. CDR3 loop: CASSSRGTYGYTF. CDR3 nucleotides: TGTGCCAGCAGTTCCCGGGGGACCTATGGCTACACCTTC.

This rearrangement joins TRBV30 to TRBJ2-7, with D perhaps matching TRBD1 or TRBD2 (5 bases each). The V end lost 0 bases, the J end lost 5 bases, and 8 bases lay between the germline ends. There are 12 residues in the CDR3. From germline, CDR1 is GTSNPN and CDR2 SVGIG (reference sequence). The CDR3 loop is CAWSVGDHEQYF. In DNA form, the CDR3 reads TGTGCCTGGAGTGTAGGGGACCACGAGCAGTACTTC.